These T cell receptor beta chains were read from a single sample in a study of patients and donors after allogeneic stem cell transplantation. TCRdb re-analysed the RT-PCR reads in MiXCR, keeping a single row per CDR3 protein. Among 390,000 or so distinct CDR3 sequences listed, roughly 17% were seen once. Sequenced sample: blood, either unsorted or a sorted T cell fraction (not recorded which). The receptor source for this set is a human donor who was either an allogeneic HSCT recipient or a stem cell or donor lymphocyte infusion donor (not recorded which). It is not recorded whose cells these are; they may come from a transplant donor. Both conserved end residues are part of each CDR3. The D gene is left open where the match is weak. Clone size, where shown, is once, few, many, or a class for clones that have expanded.

d_gene | j_gene | v_gene | len | abundance | CDR3nt | CDR3aa
NA | TRBJ2-7 | TRBV7-3 | 14 | few | TGTGCCAGCAGCACCGGGACCCCAGGAGGGGAGCAGTACTTC | CASSTGTPGGEQYF
NA | TRBJ1-1 | TRBV4-3 | 14 | NA | TGCGCCAGCAGCCCAAGGAGGGTGAACACTGAAGCTTTCTTT | CASSPRRVNTEAFF
NA | TRBJ2-7 | TRBV6-1 | 15 | few | TGTGCCAGCAATAAAGGGCCTTTTTCCTACTACGAGCAGTACTTC | CASNKGPFSYYEQYF
NA | TRBJ1-6 | TRBV12-3/TRBV12-4 | 14 | NA | TGTGCCAGCAGTGGGCAGGGTGTCAGTTCACCCCTCCACTTT | CASSGQGVSSPLHF
NA | TRBJ1-2 | TRBV6-5 | 15 | NA | TGTGCCAGCAGTTACACAACGACAGGCAGCCCTGGCTACACCTTC | CASSYTTTGSPGYTF
TRBD2 | TRBJ2-7 | TRBV9 | 15 | few | TGTGCCAGCAGCGTAGCAGCGGGAAAGACCTACGCGCAGTACTTC | CASSVAAGKTYAQYF
NA | TRBJ2-1 | TRBV12-3/TRBV12-4 | 14 | once | TGTGCCAGCAGTTTTTCCGGGACCGCGGGTGAGCAGTTCTTC | CASSFSGTAGEQFF
TRBD1 | TRBJ2-2 | TRBV3-1 | 14 | NA | TGTGCCAGCAGCCCGGGACAGGCCATTTGGGAGCTGTTTTTT | CASSPGQAIWELFF
NA | TRBJ1-3 | TRBV27 | 13 | few | TGTGCCAGCAGTGGGGGTGCTGGAAACACCATATATTTT | CASSGGAGNTIYF
NA | TRBJ2-6 | TRBV11-1 | 18 | NA | TGTGCCAGCAGCTTAGGTCGGACACCAGTCTCTGGGGCCAACGTCCTGACTTTC | CASSLGRTPVSGANVLTF
TRBD1 | TRBJ1-2 | TRBV4-1 | 18 | few | TGCGCCAGCAGCCATACCCAACCGACAGGGGTTCTACCACATGGCTACACCTTC | CASSHTQPTGVLPHGYTF
TRBD1 | TRBJ2-1 | TRBV4-3 | 16 | many | TGCGCCAGCAGCCAAGTGGGACAGGGCTCCTACAATGAGCAGTTCTTC | CASSQVGQGSYNEQFF
NA | TRBJ1-2 | TRBV6-1 | 15 | few | TGTGCCAGCAGCCCTCGGGGAACCCATAACTATGGCTACACCTTC | CASSPRGTHNYGYTF